This TCR beta chain is drawn from a study of OX40 agonist ivuxolimab in advanced cancers. In the study overall: Patients were treated with intravenous ivuxolimab, dosed at 0.01 to 10 mg/kg and infused every 2 weeks.

Generated by immunoSEQ multiplex PCR, the TCRdb table keeps only in-frame clones and is missing some. There are 30,000 to 35,000 clones in the sample; more than 70% occur only once, and 8.5% to 9.5% lies in the top ten. V was clipped by 6 bases and J by 5 bases; unmatched bases: 10. Germline V gene data show CDR1 as WNHNN and CDR2 as SYGVQD (reference sequence). The CDR3 has 15 amino acids. Source: CD4+ or CD8+ T cells sorted from blood, taken in a trial of the OX40 agonist ivuxolimab. The V gene is TRBV10-1, the J gene TRBJ2-5; 9 nucleotides align to TRBD2. The receptor was derived from an adult with an advanced solid tumor such as melanoma, head and neck, liver or kidney cancer. Here the CDR3 reads CASRNSGGRRETQYF. CDR3 nucleotide sequence: TGCGCCAGCAGAAATAGCGGGGGCCGCCGGGAGACCCAGTACTTC.